The source of this TCR beta chain is a study of blood T cell repertoires in COVID-19. As for the study in general: The study drew acute and convalescent COVID-19 samples from the United States, Italy and Spain.

Germline V gene sequence: CDR1 WNHNN, CDR2 SYGVQD (reference sequence). The CDR3 is made up of 15 amino acids. V lost 3 bases and J lost 2, with 11 bases in between. Profiling relied on immunoSEQ multiplex PCR, and the TCRdb table lists in-frame clones only, not all of them. This table has approximately 30,000 clones, around nine tenths appearing once. This clone occurred a few times. The sequence was collected from a human donor in a cohort sampled during active COVID-19. The chain links TRBV10-1 to TRBJ1-5; a possible D gene is TRBD1 (6 bases). Sample: peripheral blood. CDR3 DNA sequence: TGCGCCAGCAGTGAAGTAGAGGGGGGCAATCAGCCCCAGCATTTT. It is translated as CASSEVEGGNQPQHF.